These 11 T cell receptor beta chains share one sample of origin, sequenced in a study of metastatic and nonmetastatic thyroid tumors. TCRdb used MiXCR to call clones anew from the PCR reads. The table includes 20,000 to 25,000 clones, over 9% detected once. No treatment had been given to any patient before thyroid surgery. Sequenced sample: blood. These receptors all come from a female donor with papillary thyroid cancer or a benign thyroid nodule (not recorded which). Some clones in this sample may be carry-over from other donors' samples.

For this clone: The CDR3 does not end in the conserved phenylalanine or tryptophan, so this is likely a read error. The gene calls are TRBV6-4 and TRBJ2-3; 8 positions agree with TRBD2. This CDR3 spans 15 amino acids. Germline V gene lookup returns CDR1 MRHNA and CDR2 SNTAGT. The CDR3 here is CVSSEQTSGSDTQYV. The CDR3 DNA follows: TGTGTCAGCAGCGAACAAACTAGCGGCTCAGATACGCAGTATGTT.

The V and J genes are TRBV6-1 and TRBJ2-7; 10 bases map to TRBD2. This CDR3 region has 13 residues. Germline CDR1 reads MNHNS; CDR2 reads SASEGT. Trimming at V came to 7 bases and at J to 4 bases, leaving 4 bases not matched to a gene. The CDR3 protein is CASIPAGGYEQYF. The CDR3 DNA follows: TGTGCCAGCATCCCAGCGGGAGGGTACGAGCAGTACTTC.

There are many counts of this clone. The chain couples TRBV4-3 to TRBJ2-3; 14 positions match TRBD2. Germline-derived CDR1 and CDR2 are LGHNA and YSLEER. The CDR3 extends over 17 amino acids. The junction had 8 bases not matched to a gene; V was cut back by 4 bases and J by 5 bases. The CDR3 here is CASSREGLAGEGDTQYF. In DNA form, the CDR3 reads TGCGCCAGCAGCCGCGAGGGACTAGCGGGAGAAGGAGATACGCAGTATTTT.

Judged by abundance, this clone is medium-sized. V gene TRBV6-2 or TRBV6-3 combines with J gene TRBJ2-3, with a tentative D call TRBD1 (6 bases). The germline CDR1 and CDR2 sequences are MNHEY and SVGEGT. The CDR3 consists of 14 residues. The V gene lost 2 bases and the J gene lost 2 bases, with 8 bases spanning the gap. The CDR3 bases are TGTGCCAGCAGTTACCGGGACATCACAGATACGCAGTATTTT. Amino acid sequence: CASSYRDITDTQYF.

Sample share makes this clone medium-sized. V is TRBV6-1 and J is TRBJ1-6; tentative D call: TRBD1 (5 bases). V was pared by 3 bases and J by 5 bases, with 11 bases between. The germline V gene has CDR1 MNHNS and CDR2 SASEGT. The CDR3 length is 15 residues. The CDR3 nucleotides are TGTGCCAGCAGTGAGTTGGCAGGGAATAATTCACCCCTCCACTTT. Translating gives CASSELAGNNSPLHF.

This clone came up many times. The CDR3 loop reads CASSPFGPSTDTQYF. The CDR3 nucleotides read TGTGCCAGCAGCCCCTTTGGACCCAGCACAGATACGCAGTATTTT. The rearrangement links TRBV27 to TRBJ2-3; no reliable D call. This CDR3 contains 15 residues. V shed 6 bases and J shed 0 bases, with 13 bases lying between them. Germline CDR1 and CDR2: MNHEY and SMNVEV (reference sequence).

This clone was picked up many times. This sequence joins TRBV20-1 and TRBJ2-2, with TRBD2 identical over 7 bases. Trimming at V came to 2 bases and at J to 5 bases, leaving 8 bases not matched to a gene. Germline CDR1 DFQATT, CDR2 SNEGSKA (reference sequence). This CDR3 region has 15 residues. CDR3 sequence reads: CSARKGGRGTGELFF. For the CDR3, the DNA is TGCAGTGCTAGAAAAGGCGGGAGAGGAACCGGGGAGCTGTTTTTT.

The rearrangement uses TRBV6-1 and TRBJ1-1; perhaps TRBD1 as D (6 bases). Trimming stripped 2 bases from V and 4 bases from J, with 17 bases between. The CDR3 has 16 amino acids. CDR1 is MNHNS, CDR2 SASEGT, per germline. The CDR3 protein is CASSETLEGVRTEAFF. Here the CDR3 DNA reads TGTGCCAGCAGTGAAACGCTTGAGGGGGTTCGCACTGAAGCTTTCTTT.

This clone appeared many times. The rearrangement links TRBV10-3 to TRBJ2-1, with 7 nucleotides matching TRBD2. This CDR3 has 17 amino acids. Trimming at V came to 3 bases and at J to 5 bases, leaving 13 bases not matched to a gene. Looked up from germline, CDR1 is ENHRY and CDR2 is SYGVKD. This CDR3 is CAISDLVRGGSHNEQFF. CDR3 coding DNA: TGTGCCATCAGTGACTTAGTACGGGGCGGGAGTCACAATGAGCAGTTCTTC.

This clone was seen many times. This chain links TRBV4-1 with TRBJ2-7; TRBD2 matches at 8 bases. V was clipped by 0 bases and J by 3 bases; unmatched bases: 1. The CDR3 runs to 14 residues. Germline V CDR1 and CDR2: MGHRA, YSYEKL. The CDR3 DNA is TGCGCCAGCAGCCAAGAGGGACTAGACTACGAGCAGTACTTC. It yields the protein CASSQEGLDYEQYF.

The V and J genes are TRBV20-1 and TRBJ1-1; 9 bases line up with TRBD1. CDR3 size: 15 residues. CDR1 and CDR2 from the germline V gene are DFQATT and SNEGSKA (reference sequence). After removal of 6 bases from V and 3 bases from J, the junction contained 11 bases not matched to a gene. For the CDR3, the DNA is TGCAGTGCAACGGACAGGGGTCAATGGGACACTGAAGCTTTCTTT. Protein: CSATDRGQWDTEAFF.